Following are 30 T cell receptor beta chains from one sample sequenced in a study of shared clonotypes between healthy human individuals. The method was immunoSEQ multiplex PCR; TCRdb's version includes in-frame clones alone and lacks a portion of them. The table includes millions of clones, approximately 90% detected once. The material sequenced was naive CD4+ T cells sorted from blood. Subset in this sample: CD45RA+ positively selected. These receptors all come from a man aged 18 to 30 in good health.

The chain is built from TRBV10-3 and TRBJ2-7; TRBD2 might be the D (7 bases). The CDR3 is made up of 14 amino acids. V lost 3 bases to trimming and J lost 5 bases, with 14 bases between them. In germline, CDR1 is ENHRY, CDR2 SYGVKD. For the CDR3, the DNA is TGTGCCATCAGTGAAGGGGGGGGGACCCACGAGCAGTACTTC. Its protein product is CAISEGGGTHEQYF.

Worth noting for this clone: This sample also contains other DNA sequences that code for the same CDR3. The chain carries TRBV18 and TRBJ2-7; D may be TRBD1 (5 bases). V shed 6 bases and J shed 4 bases, with 10 bases lying between them. Germline V gene data show CDR1 as KGHSH and CDR2 as LQKENI. This CDR3 region has 12 residues. The CDR3 region has the DNA TGTGCCAGCTCCCGAGACAGATACGAGCAGTACTTC. Translated, it gives CASSRDRYEQYF.

The V gene is TRBV30, the J gene TRBJ1-5; no clear D. The CDR3 is 13 amino acids. V was pared by 2 bases and J by 4 bases, with 9 bases between. CDR1 is GTSNPN, CDR2 SVGIG, per germline (reference sequence). The CDR3 bases are TGTGCCTGGAGTCGGGGTTATAATCAGCCCCAGCATTTT. It encodes CAWSRGYNQPQHF. Together with reference TRBV30 and TRBJ1-5, the CDR3 gives the full variable domain: SQTIHQWPATLVQPVGSPLSLECTVEGTSNPNLYWYRQAAGRGLQLLFYSVGIGQISSEVPQNLSASRPQDRQFILSSKKLLLSDSGFYLCAWSRGYNQPQHFGDGTRLSIL.

CDR3 coding DNA: TGTGCCAGCAGCGAAGTCACCGGGACAGGGGGGGCCTACGAGCAGTACTTC. Translation gives CASSEVTGTGGAYEQYF. The V gene is TRBV11-2, the J gene TRBJ2-7; 11 bases fit TRBD1. Trimming cost V 5 bases and J 2 bases; bases outside gene matches: 11. Germline assignment: CDR1 SGHAT and CDR2 FQNNGV. This CDR3 spans 17 amino acids.

The chain joins TRBV7-9 to TRBJ1-5; TRBD1 might be the D (5 bases). V gave up 3 bases and J gave up 5 bases, with 8 bases separating them. Looked up from germline, CDR1 is SEHNR and CDR2 is FQNEAQ (reference sequence). The CDR3 covers 13 residues. CDR3 residues: CASSFSQDQPQHF. The CDR3 nucleotides read TGTGCCAGCAGCTTCTCACAGGATCAGCCCCAGCATTTT.

The CDR3 DNA reads as TGTGCCAGCAGCTTGTCTGGCACGTCGAACACTGAAGCTTTCTTT. It is translated as CASSLSGTSNTEAFF. The J gene is TRBJ1-1, the V gene TRBV5-5, with no clear D. The germline CDR1 and CDR2 sequences are SGHKS and YYEKEE (reference sequence). CDR3 length equals 15 residues. Trimming removed 1 base from V and 1 base from J, with 11 bases in between.

The rearrangement uses TRBV2 and TRBJ1-5, with no clear D. This CDR3 is 16 amino acids long. Trimming cost V 4 bases and J 6 bases, with 19 bases left between them. Per germline, CDR1 SNHLY and CDR2 FYNNEI. CDR3 nucleotide sequence: TGTGCCAGCAGTGTTATGTCGGGGTTTGCGGGTCAGCCCCAGCATTTT. Amino acid sequence: CASSVMSGFAGQPQHF.

About this clone itself: Distinct nucleotide sequences in the sample also encode this CDR3. The chain links TRBV5-1 to TRBJ1-6; weak D call: TRBD1 (5 bases). Germline values: CDR1 SGHRS, CDR2 YFSETQ. Trimming cost V 2 bases and J 6 bases, with 12 bases left between them. The CDR3 runs to 15 residues. This chain's CDR3 is CASSFAGGVNSPLHF. The CDR3 DNA reads TGCGCCAGCAGCTTCGCGGGAGGGGTTAATTCACCCCTCCACTTT.

CDR3 bases: TGTGCCAGCAGTTTAACAGGGGTGGTGGAGACCCAGTACTTC. It yields the protein CASSLTGVVETQYF. The V and J genes are TRBV28 and TRBJ2-5, with 7 positions matching TRBD1. The CDR3 runs 14 residues. Germline V gene data show CDR1 as MDHEN and CDR2 as SYDVKM. V gave up 2 bases and J gave up 5 bases; unmatched junction bases: 5.

V gene TRBV11-2 combines with J gene TRBJ2-4, with 8 positions matching TRBD1. V was pared by 2 bases and J by 2 bases, with 11 bases of the junction left unmatched. The CDR3 length is 18 residues. Germline V gene lookup returns CDR1 SGHAT and CDR2 FQNNGV. The DNA of the CDR3 is TGTGCCAGCAGCTTACTGGTAAAAGGACAGGGCTCCAAAAACATTCAGTACTTC. Its protein is CASSLLVKGQGSKNIQYF. Combining the CDR3 with reference TRBV11-2 and TRBJ2-4 gives the whole variable domain EAGVAQSPRYKIIEKRQSVAFWCNPISGHATLYWYQQILGQGPKLLIQFQNNGVVDDSQLPKDRFSAERLKGVDSTLKIQPAKLEDSAVYLCASSLLVKGQGSKNIQYFGAGTRLSVL.

The J gene is TRBJ1-4, the V gene TRBV28, with D possibly matching TRBD1 (5 bases). CDR3 size: 12 residues. Trimming took off 7 bases at V and 8 bases at J, with 11 bases between the two ends. Germline loops: CDR1 MDHEN, CDR2 SYDVKM. The chain's CDR3 is CASTPAGEKLFF. CDR3 bases: TGTGCCAGCACCCCCGCAGGGGAAAAACTGTTTTTT.

This sequence joins TRBV5-6 and TRBJ1-1, with D perhaps TRBD1 (6 bases). The germline V gene has CDR1 SGHDT and CDR2 YYEEEE. V was pared by 2 bases and J by 9 bases, with 17 bases between. The CDR3 has 14 residues. CDR3 in amino acids: CASSLPGASTKAFF. DNA for the CDR3: TGTGCCAGCAGCTTACCAGGGGCCTCAACCAAAGCTTTCTTT.

The chain carries TRBV5-1 and TRBJ2-3; D unresolved. The length of the CDR3 is 15 residues. CDR1 and CDR2 (germline): SGHRS, YFSETQ. V was pared by 5 bases and J by 3 bases, with 16 bases between. CDR3 sequence: CASSVWGVWTDTQYF. CDR3 nucleotide sequence: TGCGCCAGCAGTGTGTGGGGTGTTTGGACAGATACGCAGTATTTT.

J is TRBJ2-3 and V is TRBV11-2; tentatively, D is TRBD1 (6 bases). The germline V gene has CDR1 SGHAT and CDR2 FQNNGV. The CDR3 spans 14 residues. The germline V and J ends were trimmed by 4 bases and 4 bases, with 12 bases remaining between them. The CDR3 protein is CASSSNRVADTQYF. The CDR3 DNA sequence: TGTGCCAGCAGCTCCAACAGGGTAGCAGATACGCAGTATTTT.

Only one count was recorded for this clone. The genes are TRBV19 and TRBJ2-5; D not resolved. Trimming stripped 2 bases from V and 5 bases from J, with 18 bases between. CDR1 and CDR2 from the germline V gene are LNHDA and SQIVND (reference sequence). The CDR3 contains 16 residues. The CDR3 nucleotides are TGTGCCAGTAGTATATCGTCCGGCCAGCTAGGGGAGACCCAGTACTTC. It encodes CASSISSGQLGETQYF.

The chain employs TRBV28 and TRBJ2-3; no clear D gene. Trimming took 5 bases from V and 6 from J, leaving 9 bases between them. CDR1 and CDR2 from the germline V gene are MDHEN and SYDVKM. CDR3 size: 12 residues. For the CDR3, the DNA is TGTGCCAGCAGTCTCCCTTTTGATACGCAGTATTTT. Amino acid sequence: CASSLPFDTQYF.

J is TRBJ1-2 and V is TRBV10-3; D is uncertain. The CDR3 runs to 12 residues. Per germline, CDR1 ENHRY and CDR2 SYGVKD. Trimming pared 3 bases from V and 5 bases from J, leaving 7 bases between. CDR3 sequence reads: CAISDFGYGYTF. In DNA, the CDR3 is TGTGCCATCAGTGATTTCGGGTATGGCTACACCTTC.

The V call is TRBV7-2, the J call TRBJ2-7; D tentatively reads TRBD1 or TRBD2 (5 bases each). V was pared by 4 bases and J by 2 bases, with 12 bases between. In germline, CDR1 is SGHTA, CDR2 FQGNSA. The CDR3 length is 14 residues. CDR3 coding DNA: TGTGCCAGCAGCTCCTACACGGGACCCTACGAGCAGTACTTC. Protein sequence: CASSSYTGPYEQYF. Filled out from reference TRBV7-2 and TRBJ2-7, the complete variable domain reads GAGVSQSPSNKVTEKGKDVELRCDPISGHTALYWYRQSLGQGLEFLIYFQGNSAPDKSGLPSDRFSAERTGGSVSTLTIQRTQQEDSAVYLCASSSYTGPYEQYFGPGTRLTVT.

Remarks on this clone: Other DNA sequences in the sample encode the same CDR3. The chain uses TRBV9 and TRBJ1-2, with TRBD1 as a possible D gene (6 bases). The germline gives CDR1 SGDLS, CDR2 YYNGEE. This CDR3 has 13 residues. V dropped 2 bases and J dropped 4 bases, with 9 bases sitting between them. CDR3 in DNA: TGTGCCAGCAGCGTGGACAGTTCCTATGGCTACACCTTC. It is translated as CASSVDSSYGYTF.

The chain is built from TRBV2 and TRBJ1-5, with D possibly matching TRBD1 (6 bases). CDR1 and CDR2 from the germline V gene are SNHLY and FYNNEI. The V end was cut by 5 bases, the J end by 0 bases, with 11 bases between. The CDR3 contains 15 residues. The CDR3 loop reads CASSRQDTSNQPQHF. In DNA form, the CDR3 reads TGTGCCAGCAGTAGACAGGACACTAGCAATCAGCCCCAGCATTTT.

The chain combines TRBV6-1 with TRBJ2-4; 7 nucleotides align to TRBD2. This CDR3 is built from 17 residues. In germline, CDR1 is MNHNS, CDR2 SASEGT. With V trimmed by 2 bases and J by 1 base, 8 bases remained unmatched. As DNA, the CDR3 is TGTGCCAGCAGTGAATTGGGAGGGTTTGGCGCCAAAAACATTCAGTACTTC. This translates into CASSELGGFGAKNIQYF.

The rearrangement links TRBV2 to TRBJ2-3; D is unclear. The CDR3 extends over 13 amino acids. Trimming removed 4 bases from V and 4 bases from J, with 9 bases in between. Per germline, CDR1 SNHLY and CDR2 FYNNEI. The CDR3 reads CASSVTGSDTQYF. CDR3 DNA: TGTGCCAGCAGTGTGACCGGTTCAGATACGCAGTATTTT.

This chain joins TRBV10-3 and TRBJ2-3; D not certain. The V gene's germline CDR1 is ENHRY and CDR2 SYGVKD. The CDR3 totals 15 residues. V lost 3 bases and J lost 1, with 11 bases in between. CDR3 sequence: CAISESQAGTDTQYF. The CDR3 region has the DNA TGTGCCATCAGTGAATCCCAGGCTGGCACAGATACGCAGTATTTT.

The chain joins TRBV11-2 to TRBJ1-1; D is unresolved. Germline loops: CDR1 SGHAT, CDR2 FQNNGV. V lost 3 bases and J lost 1, with 12 bases in between. The CDR3 runs to 15 residues. The CDR3 nucleotides read TGTGCCAGCAGCTTCCAGGACTCGCCGAACACTGAAGCTTTCTTT. Translation: CASSFQDSPNTEAFF. Full variable domain (rest looked up from reference TRBV11-2 and TRBJ1-1): EAGVAQSPRYKIIEKRQSVAFWCNPISGHATLYWYQQILGQGPKLLIQFQNNGVVDDSQLPKDRFSAERLKGVDSTLKIQPAKLEDSAVYLCASSFQDSPNTEAFFGQGTRLTVV.

As concerns this clone: Different DNA sequences within this sample yield the same CDR3. The chain employs TRBV5-1 and TRBJ1-5; no reliable D call. The V end was cut by 4 bases, the J end by 3 bases, with 11 bases between. Germline V lookup: CDR1 SGHRS, CDR2 YFSETQ. CDR3 length: 14 amino acids. The CDR3 is CASSLGDLNQPQHF. The CDR3 nucleotides read TGCGCCAGCAGCCTTGGGGATCTCAATCAGCCCCAGCATTTT.

The rearrangement links TRBV5-1 to TRBJ1-2; D is unresolved. The length of the CDR3 is 14 residues. Germline-derived CDR1 and CDR2 are SGHRS and YFSETQ. Trimming took off 0 bases at V and 6 bases at J, with 12 bases between the two ends. The DNA of the CDR3 is TGCGCCAGCAGCTTGGCCATGGGCAGTGATGGCTACACCTTC. Translation gives CASSLAMGSDGYTF.

This clone appeared a single time. The chain links TRBV4-1 to TRBJ1-2; D perhaps matches TRBD1 (5 bases). Germline assignment: CDR1 MGHRA and CDR2 YSYEKL. The CDR3 loop spans 16 amino acids. With 0 bases removed from V and 4 bases from J, the gap between germline ends came to 15 bases. CDR3 nucleotide sequence: TGCGCCAGCAGCCAAGAGGCGGCGACAGCAGTCTATGGCTACACCTTC. Translation: CASSQEAATAVYGYTF.

For this clone: The junction departs from germline at one end; a sequencing error may be responsible. At the DNA level, this CDR3 is encoded by other sequences in the same sample as well. This chain joins TRBV11-3 and TRBJ2-3; the D gene is possibly TRBD1 (6 bases). The CDR3 is 15 amino acids. CDR1 and CDR2 from the germline V gene are SGHNT and YENEEA. The CDR3 DNA sequence: TGTGCCAGCAGCTTAGGCGGACAGCGCACGGATACGCAGTATTTT. Translation: CASSLGGQRTDTQYF.

The chain couples TRBV19 to TRBJ2-6; unclear D gene. Trimming removed 4 bases at V and 0 bases at J, with 10 bases between. The CDR3 runs 16 residues. The germline V gene encodes CDR1 LNHDA and CDR2 SQIVND (reference sequence). CDR3 nucleotide sequence: TGTGCCAGTAGTACAGGCTCTCTCTCTGGGGCCAACGTCCTGACTTTC. Amino acid sequence: CASSTGSLSGANVLTF.

The chain is built from TRBV19 and TRBJ2-1; D is possibly TRBD2 (5 bases). Trimming pared 6 bases from V and 5 bases from J, leaving 11 bases between. This CDR3 has 13 amino acids. Germline V lookup: CDR1 LNHDA, CDR2 SQIVND (reference sequence). The CDR3 loop reads CASSYGLHNEQFF. The CDR3 nucleotides read TGTGCCAGTAGCTACGGACTCCACAATGAGCAGTTCTTC.